The clone carrying this TCR beta chain was counted only a few times. Other DNA sequences from this sample encode an identical CDR3 as well. The PCR had 60 Vbeta and 13 Jbeta primers. TCRdb's copy holds only in-frame clones and misses some; the assay was immunoSEQ multiplex PCR. The table shows about 180,000 clones, with 80% to 90% occurring only once. This entry belongs to a study of cytomegalovirus exposure and HLA in healthy donors. Germline V lookup: CDR1 SGHAT, CDR2 FQNNGV. V was cut by 5 bases and J by 4 bases, with 5 bases left in between. The CDR3 totals 11 residues. The sequenced material came from PBMCs. The receptor was isolated from a young woman in good health and CMV-seropositive. The chain joins TRBV11-2 to TRBJ1-2; D remains unclear. In DNA, the CDR3 is TGTGCCAGCAGCGCCAGCTATGGCTACACCTTC. This gives the protein CASSASYGYTF.